This T cell receptor beta chain was recorded in a study of blood T cell repertoires in COVID-19 (dated by TCRdb to 2020 to 2022). Regarding the study in general: Samples covering the acute and convalescent phases of COVID-19 were provided by collaborators in the United States, Italy and Spain. HLA class I and class II types, where available, came from metadata supplied by the sample provider rather than from assay-based typing. A de-identified subject ID, COVID-19 status, age in years and sex were almost always included in the sample metadata. The prospective study material was composed of cDNA or gDNA derived from T cells, B-cell-depleted T cells, or PBMCs. The samples were drawn from the first 160 participants of the ongoing ImmuneRACE study and from 1,254 subjects provided by 6 global collaborators. The repertoires were released in a freely available public database meant as a resource for research on the immune response to SARS-CoV-2. Deeply sampled blood TCRbeta repertoires from subjects exposed to, actively infected with, or recovered from COVID-19 were included in the dataset. Paper-wide results and their limitations: How much clinical and demographic metadata was included differed by source and by participant, and the metadata was provided uncurated.

This clone has more than one count but fewer than ten. Its cognate antigen has yet to be identified. The sample holds no much larger clone one base away, and base qualities are not on file. TCRbeta CDR3 regions were amplified from genomic DNA by means of the immunoSEQ Assay, a bias-controlled multiplex PCR. In the paper's pipeline: The number of nucleated cells in each sample was estimated from the amplification of reference gene primers within the assay. Sequence reads were collapsed and filtered to measure the absolute abundance of every unique TCRbeta CDR3 rearrangement. For each sample, productive Simpson clonality was calculated as the square root of Simpson's diversity index over productive rearrangements. TCRdb took this table from immuneACCESS and kept in-frame rearrangements with V and J called. Such tables lack part of the clones; where checked against another copy, unresolved V genes explain under half of the gap, and the rest is unexplained. V and J calls and clone size are copied from that table; D and trimming were computed from the DNA. Recorded for this sample are roughly 100,000 clones; around 87% of them occurred a single time. The ten biggest clones cover about 20% of the sample.

The collaborating institutions used their own protocols to collect whole blood in K2EDTA tubes. For TCRbeta analysis, collaborators shipped samples in one of three forms: frozen whole blood, isolated PBMCs, or DNA extracted from either of those sample types. Trimming takes 8 bases from V and 8 bases from J, and the germline ends sit 20 bases apart. CDR1 KGHDR and CDR2 SFDVKD were looked up in the germline V gene. From cysteine to phenylalanine, the CDR3 is 14 amino acids long. Only CDR3 DNA is held: 42 bases, read in frame from base 1. Material: peripheral blood. The rearranged segments are TRBV24-1 and TRBJ1-2, and possibly TRBD1, on 6 matching bases. The clonotype was recovered from a human donor in a cohort sampled during active COVID-19. The CDR3 here reads CATTTAGGVGGYTF. The sequence in DNA is TGTGCCACCACCACGGCGGGGGGCGTCGGCGGCTACACCTTC.